This T cell receptor (beta chain) was observed in a study of T-cell reconstitution after alpha-beta-depleted transplantation in children. Findings and limits, study-wide: As was reported, about two months after transplant, alpha-beta T cells came from several hundred expanded graft clones. For some patients, TCRbeta diversity was high at day 60 because of recipient T cells and thymic progenitors that survived. When one year had passed after transplant, most T-cell counts and diversity came from newly produced T cells.

Library preparation (for TCRbeta) was performed with unique molecular identifiers. Each CDR3 protein is one row after TCRdb ran MiXCR on the PCR reads. The table has over 450,000 distinct CDR3 sequences, over 9.5% seen once. As regards this clonotype: Its antigen is unknown.

The source was PBMCs, collected before TCRalphabeta/CD19-depleted stem cell transplant. The TCR sequence derives from a child aged 2-15 years with inherited bone marrow failure, due to receive a stem cell transplant.

For the CDR3, the DNA is TGTGCCAGCAGCCTAGGTCGGATCACCACAGATACGCAGTATTTT. This codes for CASSLGRITTDTQYF. The V and J genes are TRBV7-2 and TRBJ2-3; the D is unclear. Between the trimmed V and J ends, which lost 5 bases and 2 bases, there was a span of 14 bases. The CDR3 has 15 residues. Germline lookup yields CDR1 SGHTA and CDR2 FQGNSA.